This TCR beta chain comes out of a study of siplizumab effects on memory and regulatory T cells. Study-wide results and limits: Greater diversity than memory cells seemed evident in naive T cells, which also appeared to be major alloresponse contributors. Proliferating Tregs from siplizumab cultures lacked functional confirmation of suppression. With siplizumab, mappable alloreactive CD4+ clones averaged around 71% Treg-derived, versus 25% to 30% in controls. Mapping to unstimulated subsets was achieved for only a minor fraction of alloreactive clones.

Details on this clone: Antigen unknown.

The V end was cut by 3 bases, the J end by 5 bases, with 20 bases between. Germline V gene sequence: CDR1 SNHLY, CDR2 FYNNEI. The CDR3 is made up of 17 amino acids. Repertoires were generated with immunoSEQ multiplex PCR, while TCRdb's copy carries only in-frame clones and drops some. The profile shows 100,000 to 120,000 clones, 80% to 95% of them singletons. This clonotype originated in a human donor in good health. The source material was CD4+ T cells sorted from blood. This chain connects TRBV2 to TRBJ1-5, with unresolved D. Written as DNA, the CDR3 is TGTGCCAGCAGTGAGCGTAATGGAATAAGAGGATATCAGCCCCAGCATTTT. This sequence encodes CASSERNGIRGYQPQHF.